The 13 T cell receptor beta chains presented below share a single source sample, sequenced in a study of early T cells in non-severe SARS-CoV-2 infection. MiXCR, applied by TCRdb to the 5' RACE reads, yields one record per CDR3 protein. The sample holds 100,000 to 150,000 distinct CDR3 sequences, more than 12% seen once. Sequenced: whole blood. The source is an adult who was a healthcare worker with PCR-confirmed SARS-CoV-2 infection or an uninfected control (not recorded which).

This clonotype appeared many times. The V and J genes are TRBV5-6 and TRBJ1-1, with D perhaps TRBD1 (6 bases). This CDR3 is 14 amino acids long. V was clipped by 3 bases and J by 5 bases, with 14 bases between them. Germline loops: CDR1 SGHDT, CDR2 YYEEEE. CDR3 sequence reads: CASSYYRVRTEAFF. The CDR3 DNA reads TGTGCCAGCAGCTATTACAGGGTCAGGACTGAAGCTTTCTTT.

There are a few counts of this clonotype. This chain joins TRBV20-1 and TRBJ2-7; TRBD2 aligns across 12 bases. The germline CDR1 and CDR2 sequences are DFQATT and SNEGSKA (reference sequence). The J segment lost 4 bases and the V segment lost 5 bases, leaving 9 bases of the junction unmatched. The CDR3 sequence is 15 residues long. CDR3 residues: CSAPMTSGGVYEQYF. In nucleotides, the CDR3 is TGCAGTGCTCCCATGACTAGCGGGGGCGTTTACGAGCAGTACTTC.

This clonotype was detected ten times or more. The chain links TRBV3-1 to TRBJ1-1; weak D call: TRBD1 (6 bases). Germline CDR1 reads LGHDT; CDR2 reads YNNKEL (reference sequence). The CDR3 loop spans 14 amino acids. The ends were cut back, 5 bases at V and 1 base at J, with 11 bases in the middle. CDR3 DNA sequence: TGTGCCAGCAGCACATTGGGACAGAACACTGAAGCTTTCTTT. It codes for CASSTLGQNTEAFF.

The V and J genes are TRBV5-1 and TRBJ1-1; TRBD1 matches 8 bases. The CDR3 is 16 amino acids. The germline V gene has CDR1 SGHRS and CDR2 YFSETQ. With 3 bases clipped from V and 0 bases from J, the junction kept 7 bases outside the gene matches. The CDR3 sequence: CASSSGTGFLNTEAFF. The DNA for the CDR3 is TGCGCCAGCAGCTCCGGGACAGGATTCTTGAACACTGAAGCTTTCTTT.

The rearrangement uses TRBV11-2 and TRBJ1-4, with D tentatively TRBD1 (6 bases). There are 16 residues in the CDR3. Trimming cost V 5 bases and J 8 bases, with 21 bases left between them. Germline V gives CDR1 SGHAT, CDR2 FQNNGV. The CDR3 DNA reads TGTGCCAGCAGCCCAAAAGAAGGGGGAAATTGGGAAAAACTGTTTTTT. Amino acids: CASSPKEGGNWEKLFF.

There are a few counts of this clonotype. The rearrangement links TRBV20-1 to TRBJ2-7, with 10 bases lining up with TRBD1. Germline lookup yields CDR1 DFQATT and CDR2 SNEGSKA (reference sequence). The CDR3 runs to 14 residues. The CDR3 is CSAPGQGSSYEQYF. CDR3 in DNA: TGCAGCGCACCGGGACAGGGGAGCTCCTACGAGCAGTACTTC.

Remarks on this clonotype: Germline is not matched at one junction end, which may reflect a read error. CDR3 region: CASSEAPDRNDF. CDR3 DNA: TGTGCCAGCAGTGAAGCCCCGGACAGGAACGACTTT. The V gene is TRBV6-1, the J gene TRBJ1-1, with 7 positions matching TRBD1. Germline lookup yields CDR1 MNHNS and CDR2 SASEGT. This CDR3 has 12 residues.

This clonotype was detected a few times. This chain connects TRBV20-1 to TRBJ2-2; 7 bases line up with TRBD2. The CDR3 extends over 15 amino acids. Trimming took 0 bases from V and 3 from J; bases not matched to a gene: 4. CDR1 and CDR2 from the germline V gene are DFQATT and SNEGSKA (reference sequence). In nucleotides, the CDR3 is TGCAGTGCTAGAGATGCTAGCGGTTACACCGGGGAGCTGTTTTTT. Translated: CSARDASGYTGELFF.

This clonotype appeared many times. The chain carries TRBV5-5 and TRBJ2-5; TRBD2 is a possible D gene (6 bases). The CDR3 has 14 amino acids. Per germline, CDR1 SGHKS and CDR2 YYEKEE (reference sequence). Trimming shortened V by 1 base and J by 5 bases, and 12 bases separated the two germline ends. CDR3: CASSLRQGGETQYF. The CDR3 nucleotides read TGTGCCAGCAGCTTGAGGCAAGGAGGGGAGACCCAGTACTTC.

This clonotype was counted only a few times. V gene TRBV2 combines with J gene TRBJ2-7; D remains ambiguous. The CDR3 contains 12 residues. Germline V gene sequence: CDR1 SNHLY, CDR2 FYNNEI. V was shortened by 7 bases and J by 4 bases, with 11 bases between the two germline ends. The CDR3 spells CASKRQSYEQYF. CDR3 bases: TGTGCCAGCAAACGGCAGTCTTACGAGCAGTACTTC.

The chain joins TRBV30 to TRBJ1-1; D ambiguous. The CDR3 sequence is 13 residues long. Germline CDR1 reads GTSNPN; CDR2 reads SVGIG (reference sequence). Trimming left V 0 bases short and J 5 bases short, with 10 bases between. CDR3 sequence (DNA): TGTGCCTGGAGTGTACTATCGGGAACTGAAGCTTTCTTT. It translates to CAWSVLSGTEAFF.

This clonotype appeared a few times. The chain joins TRBV20-1 to TRBJ1-1, with D unclear. The CDR3 has 14 residues. V gave up 6 bases and J gave up 2 bases, with 16 bases separating them. The germline V gene has CDR1 DFQATT and CDR2 SNEGSKA (reference sequence). The DNA for the CDR3 is TGCAGTGCACCCTCCCCTTACACCAACACTGAAGCTTTCTTT. This gives the protein CSAPSPYTNTEAFF.

The chain uses TRBV20-1 and TRBJ2-3; TRBD2 matches 7 bases. Losses at the gene ends were 3 bases for V and 5 bases for J; bases not matched to a gene: 5. Looked up from germline, CDR1 is DFQATT and CDR2 is SNEGSKA (reference sequence). The CDR3 is 13 amino acids. CDR3 DNA sequence: TGCAGTGCTAGGGATCTAGCGGTAGATACGCAGTATTTT. It yields the protein CSARDLAVDTQYF.